The present T cell receptor (beta chain) was sequenced within a study of blood T cells in healthy people across ages. Study results and caveats: Getting older went along with TCR beta diversity per million T cells dropping roughly linearly. Nothing was known about donor CMV status, and this possibly confounded expanded clonotype changes.

Germline V CDR1 and CDR2: MNHEY, SMNVEV (reference sequence). V was cut by 3 bases and J by 1 base, with 9 bases left in between. The CDR3 contains 14 residues. This clonotype was seen at least ten times. Its antigen is undetermined. Healthy individuals of Caucasian origin from Russia, aged roughly 6 to 95, served as donors. Next came a second PCR, run for roughly 6 to 11 cycles, which used a sample-barcoded 5' primer along with a J-beta primer mix. Every cDNA molecule carried a tag from a template-switch adaptor bearing 12 random nucleotides. One entry per CDR3 protein, called by TCRdb with MiXCR from the 5' RACE reads. This sample carries over a million distinct CDR3 sequences, roughly 45% of them seen once, and the ten largest clones take approximately 20%.

The V gene is TRBV27, the J gene TRBJ2-5, with D perhaps TRBD1 or TRBD2 (6 bases each). Sample: blood. This sequence was found in a woman aged 55-69 years in good health. The CDR3, as DNA: TGTGCCAGCAGTTTGGGGGGCCGCCAAGAGACCCAGTACTTC. Amino acid sequence: CASSLGGRQETQYF.